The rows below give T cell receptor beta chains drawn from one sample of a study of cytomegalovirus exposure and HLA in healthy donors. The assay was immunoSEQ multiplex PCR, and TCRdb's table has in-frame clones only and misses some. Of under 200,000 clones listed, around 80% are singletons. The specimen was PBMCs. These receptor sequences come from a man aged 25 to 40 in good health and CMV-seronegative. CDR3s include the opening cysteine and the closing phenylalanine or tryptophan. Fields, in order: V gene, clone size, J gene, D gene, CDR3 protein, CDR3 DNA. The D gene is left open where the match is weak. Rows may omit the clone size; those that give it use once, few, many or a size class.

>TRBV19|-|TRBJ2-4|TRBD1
CASSSQQGAHIQYF
TGTGCCAGTAGTTCTCAACAGGGGGCACACATTCAGTACTTC
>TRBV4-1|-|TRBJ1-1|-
CASSQDRGAAEAFF
TGCGCCAGCAGCCAAGATCGGGGGGCGGCTGAAGCTTTCTTT
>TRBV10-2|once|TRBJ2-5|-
CASSESSSAWAQYF
TGCGCCAGCAGTGAGTCCAGTAGCGCCTGGGCCCAGTACTTC
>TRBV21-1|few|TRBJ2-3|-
CASSTGLTDTQYF
TGTGCCAGCAGCACAGGGCTCACAGATACGCAGTATTTT
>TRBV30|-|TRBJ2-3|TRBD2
CAWTTGLAGGYRDTQYF
TGTGCCTGGACTACAGGACTAGCGGGAGGGTATAGAGATACGCAGTATTTT
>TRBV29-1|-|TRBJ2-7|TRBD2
CSAQAGGTDEQYF
TGCAGCGCCCAAGCGGGGGGGACCGACGAGCAGTACTTC
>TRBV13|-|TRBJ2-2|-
CASSLDGLTGELFF
TGTGCCAGCAGCTTAGACGGTCTCACCGGGGAGCTGTTTTTT
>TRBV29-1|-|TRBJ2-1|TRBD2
CSGIHPGLAYEQFF
TGCAGCGGGATCCACCCGGGACTAGCCTATGAGCAGTTCTTC
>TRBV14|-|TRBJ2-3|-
CASSQDTGQLSTDTQYF
TGTGCCAGCAGCCAAGATACAGGACAACTTAGCACAGATACGCAGTATTTT
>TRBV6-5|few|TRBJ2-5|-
CASRKTGTGTQYF
TGTGCCAGCAGAAAAACAGGGACCGGGACCCAGTACTTC
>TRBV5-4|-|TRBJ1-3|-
CASSLPGGNTIYF
TGTGCCAGCAGCTTGCCCGGTGGAAACACCATATATTTT
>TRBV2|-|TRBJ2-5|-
CASRLQGETQYF
TGTGCCAGCAGGCTCCAGGGGGAGACCCAGTACTTC
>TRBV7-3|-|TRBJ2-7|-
CASSLGRDAYEQYF
TGTGCCAGCAGCTTGGGGCGCGATGCCTACGAGCAGTACTTC
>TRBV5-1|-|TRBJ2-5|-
CASSLGPGTQETQYF
TGCGCCAGCAGCTTGGGGCCAGGGACTCAAGAGACCCAGTACTTC
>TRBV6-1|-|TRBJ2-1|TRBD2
CASSEDLGLAGDNEQFF
TGTGCCAGCAGTGAAGATCTCGGACTAGCGGGGGACAATGAGCAGTTCTTC
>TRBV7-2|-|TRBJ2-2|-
CASSLEVGAGGELFF
TGTGCCAGCAGCTTAGAAGTGGGGGCTGGCGGGGAGCTGTTTTTT
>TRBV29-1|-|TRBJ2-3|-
CSVELGTDTQYF
TGCAGCGTTGAACTAGGCACAGATACGCAGTATTTT
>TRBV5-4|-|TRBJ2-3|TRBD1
CASSKDRGDTQYF
TGTGCCAGCAGCAAGGACAGGGGAGATACGCAGTATTTT
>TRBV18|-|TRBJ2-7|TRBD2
CASSLQSGSGEQYF
TGTGCCAGCTCGCTACAGAGCGGGAGTGGCGAGCAGTACTTC
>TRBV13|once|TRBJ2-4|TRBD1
CASSPPGTENIQYF
TGTGCCAGCAGCCCCCCCGGGACAGAAAACATTCAGTACTTC
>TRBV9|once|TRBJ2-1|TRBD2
CASSVATGGNEQFF
TGTGCCAGCAGCGTAGCTACGGGGGGAAATGAGCAGTTCTTC
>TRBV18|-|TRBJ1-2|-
CASSPLRGTDNYGYTF
TGTGCCAGCTCACCCCTCCGGGGGACGGACAACTATGGCTACACCTTC
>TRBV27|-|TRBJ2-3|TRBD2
CASSLIGLAGGHTQYF
TGTGCCAGCAGTTTAATCGGACTAGCGGGAGGACATACGCAGTATTTT
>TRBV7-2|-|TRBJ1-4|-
CASSPYGPNEKLFF
TGTGCCAGCAGCCCATATGGGCCTAATGAAAAACTGTTTTTT
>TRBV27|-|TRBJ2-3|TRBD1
CASTPRQGITDTQYF
TGTGCCAGCACCCCGAGACAGGGGATCACAGATACGCAGTATTTT
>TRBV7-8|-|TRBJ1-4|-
CASSLGRQEKLFF
TGTGCCAGCAGCCTGGGGCGTCAAGAAAAACTGTTTTTT
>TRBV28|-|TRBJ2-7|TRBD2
CASSLQTSGTPYEQYF
TGTGCCAGCAGTTTACAGACTAGCGGAACCCCCTACGAGCAGTACTTC
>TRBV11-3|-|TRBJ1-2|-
CASSPVYTF
TGTGCCAGCAGCCCCGTTTACACCTTC
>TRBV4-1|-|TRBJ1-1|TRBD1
CASSGTGGNTEAFF
TGCGCCAGCAGCGGGACAGGAGGGAACACTGAAGCTTTCTTT
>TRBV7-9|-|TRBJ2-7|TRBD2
CASSYPGGYEQYF
TGTGCCAGCAGCTACCCGGGGGGCTACGAGCAGTACTTC
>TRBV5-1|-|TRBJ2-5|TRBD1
CASSSANGQGFETQYF
TGCGCCAGCAGCTCGGCTAATGGACAGGGCTTCGAGACCCAGTACTTC
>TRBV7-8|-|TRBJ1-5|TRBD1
CASSRGQNNQPQHF
TGTGCCAGCAGCCGGGGACAGAACAATCAGCCCCAGCATTTT
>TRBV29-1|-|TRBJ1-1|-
CSVDPRGVLNTEAFF
TGCAGCGTTGATCCCCGGGGAGTCCTGAACACTGAAGCTTTCTTT
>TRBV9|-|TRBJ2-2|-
CASSQELVGGLDTGELFF
TGTGCCAGCAGCCAAGAATTAGTCGGGGGGCTCGACACCGGGGAGCTGTTTTTT
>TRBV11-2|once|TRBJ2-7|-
CASSVNSGGQSSSWQYF
TGTGCCAGCAGCGTAAACTCCGGGGGACAGTCATCTTCCTGGCAGTACTTC
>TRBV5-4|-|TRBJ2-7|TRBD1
CASSFRDRESHEQYF
TGTGCCAGCAGCTTCCGGGACAGGGAGTCCCACGAGCAGTACTTC
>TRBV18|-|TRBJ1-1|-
CASSPQPPGDTEAFF
TGTGCCAGCTCACCACAGCCCCCGGGGGACACTGAAGCTTTCTTT
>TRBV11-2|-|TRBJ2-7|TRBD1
CASSTRQGYYEQYF
TGTGCCAGCAGCACCAGACAGGGTTACTACGAGCAGTACTTC
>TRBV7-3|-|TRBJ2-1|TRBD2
CASSLSGRANEQFF
TGTGCCAGCAGCTTAAGCGGGAGGGCCAATGAGCAGTTCTTC
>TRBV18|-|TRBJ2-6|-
CASSPGGLSGANVLTF
TGTGCCAGCTCACCGGGGGGACTTTCTGGGGCCAACGTCCTGACTTTC
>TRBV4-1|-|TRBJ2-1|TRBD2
CASSAKAGVYNEQFF
TGCGCCAGCAGCGCGAAAGCGGGAGTCTACAATGAGCAGTTCTTC
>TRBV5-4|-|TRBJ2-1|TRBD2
CASSTKREAHGEQFF
TGTGCCAGCAGCACAAAGCGGGAGGCCCACGGGGAGCAGTTCTTC
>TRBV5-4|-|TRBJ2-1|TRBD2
CASSRPGTSGRAGEQFF
TGTGCCAGCAGCCGTCCCGGGACTAGCGGGAGGGCCGGTGAGCAGTTCTTC
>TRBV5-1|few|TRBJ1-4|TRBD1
CASSLARDRLFF
TGCGCCAGCAGCTTGGCCCGGGACAGACTGTTTTTT
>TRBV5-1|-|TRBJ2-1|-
CASSRDLAEQFF
TGCGCCAGCAGCCGTGACTTAGCGGAGCAGTTCTTC
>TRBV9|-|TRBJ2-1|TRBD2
CASKPGTSGLNEQFF
TGTGCCAGCAAACCCGGGACTAGCGGGCTCAATGAGCAGTTCTTC
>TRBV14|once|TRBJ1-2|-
CASSQAILFGGYTF
TGTGCCAGCAGCCAAGCGATTCTATTCGGGGGCTACACCTTC
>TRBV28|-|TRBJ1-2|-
CASREGYGYTF
TGTGCCAGCCGGGAGGGCTATGGCTACACCTTC
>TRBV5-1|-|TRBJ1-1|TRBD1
CASSWRRGPATEAFF
TGCGCCAGCAGCTGGAGGAGGGGGCCGGCCACTGAAGCTTTCTTT
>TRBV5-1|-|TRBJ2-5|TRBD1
CASSPGTGQETQYF
TGCGCCAGCAGCCCAGGGACAGGACAAGAGACCCAGTACTTC
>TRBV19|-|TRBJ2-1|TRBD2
CASSSRGGGSVDEQFF
TGTGCCAGTAGTTCCCGGGGGGGCGGGAGTGTCGATGAGCAGTTCTTC
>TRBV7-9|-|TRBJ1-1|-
CSSGQGNTEAFF
TGTTCCAGCGGACAAGGGAACACTGAAGCTTTCTTT
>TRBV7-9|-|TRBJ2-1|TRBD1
CASSPRDRLYNEQFF
TGTGCCAGCAGCCCCCGGGACAGGCTTTACAATGAGCAGTTCTTC
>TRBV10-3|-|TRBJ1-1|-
CAISEGHLNTEAFF
TGTGCCATCAGTGAGGGACACCTGAACACTGAAGCTTTCTTT
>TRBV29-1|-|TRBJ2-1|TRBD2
CSVTGLAGWSSYNEQFF
TGCAGCGTAACTGGACTAGCGGGGTGGAGCTCCTACAATGAGCAGTTCTTC